What follows are 5 T cell receptor beta chains derived from one specimen sequenced in a study of cytomegalovirus exposure and HLA in healthy donors. PCR was performed using 60 Vbeta and 13 Jbeta primers. Profiling relied on immunoSEQ multiplex PCR, and the TCRdb table lists in-frame clones only, not all of them. The sample consists of approximately 79,000 clones, 60% to 85% of them appearing once. Sequenced: PBMCs. These receptors were taken from a woman aged 40 to 49 in good health and CMV-seropositive.

V and J are TRBV6-1 and TRBJ1-2; possibly TRBD1 for D (6 bases). The CDR3 is made up of 14 amino acids. Germline CDR1 and CDR2: MNHNS and SASEGT. Trimming took off 1 base at V and 4 bases at J, with 10 bases between the two ends. For the CDR3, the DNA is TGTGCCAGCAGTGAAGTAGGACAGCCCTATGGCTACACCTTC. Translation gives CASSEVGQPYGYTF.

The chain uses TRBV15 and TRBJ2-1; 12 positions match TRBD2. Germline trimming cut 0 bases from V and 10 bases from J; bases unmatched to any gene: 4. The CDR3 loop spans 15 amino acids. The germline CDR1 and CDR2 sequences are LNHNV and YYDKDF (reference sequence). The CDR3 nucleotides are TGTGCCACCAGCAGAGACAGGCTAGCGGGAGGGGAGCAGTTCTTC. It yields the protein CATSRDRLAGGEQFF.

This clone ranks as medium-sized. This chain links TRBV5-6 with TRBJ1-4; the match to TRBD1 covers 8 bases. Unmatched junction bases numbered 8, after V lost 4 bases and J lost 0 bases. The CDR3 length is 17 residues. Germline values: CDR1 SGHDT, CDR2 YYEEEE. In DNA form, the CDR3 reads TGTGCCAGCAGCCTGACAGGGGATACCGCAACTAATGAAAAACTGTTTTTT. This translates into CASSLTGDTATNEKLFF.

The V gene is TRBV6-5, the J gene TRBJ2-1; D is perhaps TRBD2 (5 bases). Germline-derived CDR1 and CDR2 are MNHEY and SVGAGI. The V end was cut by 7 bases, the J end by 0 bases, with 10 bases between. The CDR3 consists of 14 residues. This chain's CDR3 is CASTERASYNEQFF. The CDR3 nucleotides read TGTGCCAGCACCGAGAGGGCCTCCTACAATGAGCAGTTCTTC.

This clone showed up just a few times. The rearrangement uses TRBV28 and TRBJ2-7; 7 positions agree with TRBD1. Per germline, CDR1 MDHEN and CDR2 SYDVKM. CDR3 length: 16 residues. J lost 5 bases, V lost 5 bases, and 15 bases had no gene match. In DNA form, the CDR3 reads TGTGCCAGCAGTGGTGCCGGGACAGTCCTTAAGGACGAGCAGTACTTC. Its protein is CASSGAGTVLKDEQYF.